The clone carrying this TCR beta chain was counted between two and nine times. This sample was taken from a study of T-cell memory formation after mild COVID-19. Using its own MiXCR run on the 5' RACE reads, TCRdb lists one record per CDR3 protein. The repertoire holds 550,000 to 600,000 distinct CDR3 sequences, with 15% to 20% as singletons. With 1 base removed from V and 4 bases from J, the gap between germline ends came to 11 bases. Germline-derived CDR1 and CDR2 are SSHAT and FNYEAQ (reference sequence). CDR3 length equals 15 residues. The source material was PBMCs or a T cell subset sorted from them (not recorded which). The clonotype comes from an adult woman who had mild COVID-19 (a few samples of this study predate the infection). Cell type and time point are not known. J is TRBJ2-1 and V is TRBV7-7, with D uncertain. CDR3 nucleotides: TGTGCCAGCAGCTTAGGGCCCAATCAATACAATGAGCAGTTCTTC. Translating it yields CASSLGPNQYNEQFF.